Many counts were recorded for the clone carrying this T cell receptor beta chain. The antigen is not known. These data belong to a study of neurological immune-mediated disorders. Study-level points and caveats: Because no CDR3 amino acid sequences were shared across subjects by expanded clones, private repertoires were suggested in all groups. HTLV-1-associated myelopathy led in TCR clonal expansion, while multiple sclerosis ranked lowest, below healthy controls.

The time point denotes: technical triplicate 1. Use was made of 750,000 to 1,000,000 CD4+ or CD8+ T cells in sorted libraries. The CDR3 covers 14 residues. Trimming pared 5 bases from V and 0 bases from J, leaving 11 bases between. The team produced cDNA through 5'RACE using 10-nucleotide random UMIs. MiXCR was run by TCRdb on the 5' RACE reads, yielding one entry per CDR3 protein. The sample lists about 24,000 distinct CDR3 sequences, approximately 13% occurring once. This TCR derives from a female donor with HTLV-1-associated myelopathy (HAM/TSP). The chain joins TRBV12-3 or TRBV12-4 to TRBJ2-7, with a weak D call TRBD1 (6 bases). Sample: CD4+ T cells from blood. DNA of the CDR3: TGTGCCAGCAGTCCCTGGGGGCACTCCTACGAGCAGTACTTC. Residues: CASSPWGHSYEQYF.